Listed below are T cell receptor beta chains from one sample, sequenced in a study of cytomegalovirus exposure and HLA in healthy donors. Libraries were prepared by immunoSEQ multiplex PCR; TCRdb keeps only in-frame clonotypes and omits some of them. The data hold about 190,000 clones, with roughly 80% observed a single time. The sample was PBMCs. Receptors were obtained from a woman aged 18-29 years in good health and CMV-seronegative. The CDR3 runs from the conserved cysteine through the conserved F or W. A D gene is named only where the DNA matches it firmly. Size values are once, few and many counts, or a class for expanded clones, and some rows have none.

V: TRBV7-3; D: .; J: TRBJ2-2; size: .; DNA: TGTGCCAGCAGCTTTGGAGATGCAATGGGCGGGGAGCTGTTTTTT; CDR3: CASSFGDAMGGELFF
V: TRBV5-1; D: .; J: TRBJ2-1; size: .; DNA: TGCGCCAGCATGTTTGCAGGGGTAAACAATGAGCAGTTCTTC; CDR3: CASMFAGVNNEQFF
V: TRBV4-1; D: TRBD1; J: TRBJ1-5; size: .; DNA: TGCGCCAGCAGCCTCGGACAGGGGGCTCAGCCCCAGCATTTT; CDR3: CASSLGQGAQPQHF
V: TRBV5-4; D: .; J: TRBJ1-2; size: few; DNA: TGTGCCAGCAGCTTGGCCACGGCGGCAACCTTGGAGGGGTATGGCTACACCTTC; CDR3: CASSLATAATLEGYGYTF
V: TRBV7-3; D: .; J: TRBJ1-2; size: .; DNA: TGTGCCAGCAGCTTATCTGAATTTGAGAGACTTAACTATGGCTACACCTTC; CDR3: CASSLSEFERLNYGYTF
V: TRBV19; D: TRBD1; J: TRBJ1-2; size: .; DNA: TGTGCCAGTAGGATCTTCCCCGGGACAGACTATGGCTACACCTTC; CDR3: CASRIFPGTDYGYTF
V: TRBV9; D: .; J: TRBJ2-6; size: .; DNA: TGTGCCAGCAGCGTCCGGGATTTCTCTGGGGCCAACGTCCTGACTTTC; CDR3: CASSVRDFSGANVLTF
V: TRBV29-1; D: TRBD1; J: TRBJ1-2; size: .; DNA: TGCAGCGTCGGGGACAGGGGGGACTATGGCTACACCTTC; CDR3: CSVGDRGDYGYTF
V: TRBV28; D: .; J: TRBJ2-1; size: .; DNA: TGTGCCAGCAGTTTAGTTGGGGCAGAGACCTACAATGAGCAGTTCTTC; CDR3: CASSLVGAETYNEQFF
V: TRBV2; D: .; J: TRBJ2-7; size: .; DNA: TGTGCCAGCAGAGGAGTAACGGATTACGAGCAGTACTTC; CDR3: CASRGVTDYEQYF
V: TRBV28; D: TRBD1; J: TRBJ2-7; size: .; DNA: TGTGCCAGCAGTATCCCACTGACAGGGTCCTACGAGCAGTACTTC; CDR3: CASSIPLTGSYEQYF
V: TRBV11-2; D: .; J: TRBJ1-4; size: .; DNA: TGTGCCAGCAGCTTAATTCGGGACAAAGGACTGTTTTTT; CDR3: CASSLIRDKGLFF
V: TRBV6-1; D: .; J: TRBJ1-2; size: .; DNA: TGTGCCAGCAGTGATTGGGCAGCTAATGGCTACACCTTC; CDR3: CASSDWAANGYTF
V: TRBV6-5; D: .; J: TRBJ1-6; size: .; DNA: TGTGCCAGCAGTTACGGGGGGAATAATTCCCCCCTCCACTTT; CDR3: CASSYGGNNSPLHF
V: TRBV11-3; D: TRBD2; J: TRBJ2-7; size: .; DNA: TGTGCCAGCAGCTCCGGACTAGCGGGGGCCTACGAGCAGTACTTC; CDR3: CASSSGLAGAYEQYF
V: TRBV19; D: .; J: TRBJ2-3; size: .; DNA: TGTGCCAGTAGTTCACAGGGTTCTGATACGCAGTATTTT; CDR3: CASSSQGSDTQYF
V: TRBV5-1; D: TRBD2; J: TRBJ2-3; size: .; DNA: TGCGCCAGCAGCTTGAGAAGGGGAGGGTCAGCAGATACGCAGTATTTT; CDR3: CASSLRRGGSADTQYF
V: TRBV30; D: .; J: TRBJ1-2; size: .; DNA: TGTGCCTGGACCCCAGGGTTAGGCTACACCTTC; CDR3: CAWTPGLGYTF
V: TRBV6-1; D: TRBD1; J: TRBJ2-5; size: .; DNA: TGTGCCAGCAGACTGACAGGGGAAGAGACCCAGTACTTC; CDR3: CASRLTGEETQYF
V: TRBV15; D: TRBD2; J: TRBJ2-5; size: .; DNA: TGTGCCACCACCTGGGGGACTAGCCCGCAAGAGACCCAGTACTTC; CDR3: CATTWGTSPQETQYF
V: TRBV15; D: .; J: TRBJ1-2; size: .; DNA: TGTGCCACCAGCTCCAGGGAATATGGCTACACCTTC; CDR3: CATSSREYGYTF
V: TRBV10-1; D: .; J: TRBJ2-1; size: .; DNA: TGCGCCAGCAGTGAGGCCGGGAGATACAATGAGCAGTTCTTC; CDR3: CASSEAGRYNEQFF
V: TRBV7-9; D: .; J: TRBJ2-7; size: .; DNA: TGTGCCAGCAGCCCTAGGGACACCGGCGCCGAGCAGTACTTC; CDR3: CASSPRDTGAEQYF
V: TRBV6-1; D: .; J: TRBJ1-3; size: .; DNA: TGTGCCAGCAGTGACCCCAGCTCTGGAAACACCATATATTTT; CDR3: CASSDPSSGNTIYF
V: TRBV6-9; D: TRBD1; J: TRBJ2-7; size: .; DNA: TGTGCCAGTAAGGGGGCTACCTACGAGCAGTACTTC; CDR3: CASKGATYEQYF
V: TRBV29-1; D: TRBD1; J: TRBJ2-7; size: .; DNA: TGCAGCGTTGGGGACAGGGGTTACGAGCAGTACTTC; CDR3: CSVGDRGYEQYF
V: TRBV2; D: .; J: TRBJ1-2; size: .; DNA: TGTGCCAGCAGCGACAGGAAAATATATGGCTACACCTTC; CDR3: CASSDRKIYGYTF
V: TRBV21-1; D: .; J: TRBJ2-7; size: .; DNA: TGTGCCAGCAGCAAAAGGTCCTCCGGGGAGGAGCAGTACTTC; CDR3: CASSKRSSGEEQYF
V: TRBV29-1; D: TRBD2; J: TRBJ2-3; size: .; DNA: TGCAGCGCGGGACTAGCGGGACGTAGTTCCCCCACAGATACGCAGTATTTT; CDR3: CSAGLAGRSSPTDTQYF